The sequence of this TCR beta chain was determined in a study of CD8+ T cells in alopecia areata. The wider study: Scoring of severity for treated patients was based on percentage of affected scalp area.

Treatment in this sample: oral pan-JAK inhibitor, 5-10 mg twice daily. With 4 bases clipped from V and 0 bases from J, the junction kept 4 bases outside the gene matches. Germline V lookup: CDR1 LGHNA, CDR2 YSLEER. The CDR3 runs to 16 residues. There are a few counts of this clone. What it binds is unknown. General study points: Scalp sample sequencing also detects resident alphabeta T cells of normal skin.

Extracted RNA was reverse transcribed, and the resulting cDNA served as sequencing template. Sequenced by immunoSEQ multiplex PCR; TCRdb stores in-frame clones only, minus some. The sample records hundreds of thousands of clones, 60% being singletons. Here the sequenced sample was CD4+ T cells sorted from blood, taken around week 53, from a patient treated with tofacitinib. The receptor was derived from a human donor with alopecia areata. The chain links TRBV4-3 to TRBJ2-5; TRBD2 aligns across 11 bases. The CDR3 here is CASSLRLAGYQETQYF. The DNA of the CDR3 is TGCGCCAGCAGCCTGAGACTAGCGGGGTACCAAGAGACCCAGTACTTC.